This TCR beta chain was sequenced for a study of T cells after yellow fever vaccination. CDR1 and CDR2 (germline): SGHDT, YYEEEE. Between the trimmed V and J ends, which lost 2 bases and 4 bases, there was a span of 13 bases. The CDR3 is made up of 14 amino acids. The study made its TCR cDNA through 5'RACE template switching. That step introduced a universal primer site along with UMIs. MiXCR, run by TCRdb on the 5' RACE reads, gives a single entry per CDR3 protein. The sample lists some 550,000 distinct CDR3 sequences; about 19% were seen once. Study-wide findings and caveats: Researchers noted that a small share of clonotypes showed up in both CD4 and CD8 compartments. Post-booster repertoires contained most primary-vaccination clones again (roughly 97% CD4, about 90% CD8). Abundant clonotypes from the bulk population could have been carried over as contaminants into FACS-sorted repertoires.

As for this clonotype: The target antigen is unknown.

The chain is built from TRBV5-6 and TRBJ2-7; D gene uncertain. This TCR was sampled from a man between 25 and 39 years old who received the YFV17D yellow fever vaccine. The sequencing used PBMCs, collected 15 days after the yellow fever booster vaccination. DNA for the CDR3: TGTGCCAGCAGCTTTTCTCCTGAAGGTTACGAGCAGTACTTC. This translates into CASSFSPEGYEQYF.